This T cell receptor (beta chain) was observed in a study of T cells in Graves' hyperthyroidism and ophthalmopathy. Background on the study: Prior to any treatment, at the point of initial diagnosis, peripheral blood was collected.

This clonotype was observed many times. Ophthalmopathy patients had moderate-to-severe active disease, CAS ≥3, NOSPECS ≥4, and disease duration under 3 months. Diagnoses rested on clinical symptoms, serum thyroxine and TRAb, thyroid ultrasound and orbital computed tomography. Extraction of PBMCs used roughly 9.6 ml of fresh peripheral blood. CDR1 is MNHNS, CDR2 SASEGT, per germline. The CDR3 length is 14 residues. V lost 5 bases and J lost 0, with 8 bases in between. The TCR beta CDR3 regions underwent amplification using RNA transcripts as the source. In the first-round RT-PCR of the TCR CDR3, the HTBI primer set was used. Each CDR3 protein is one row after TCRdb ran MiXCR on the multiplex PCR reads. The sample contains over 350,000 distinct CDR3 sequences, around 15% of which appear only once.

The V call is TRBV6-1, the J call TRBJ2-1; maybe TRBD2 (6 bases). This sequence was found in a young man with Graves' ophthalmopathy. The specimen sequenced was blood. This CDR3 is CASSWDFSYNEQFF. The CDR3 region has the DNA TGTGCCAGCAGTTGGGACTTCTCCTACAATGAGCAGTTCTTC.